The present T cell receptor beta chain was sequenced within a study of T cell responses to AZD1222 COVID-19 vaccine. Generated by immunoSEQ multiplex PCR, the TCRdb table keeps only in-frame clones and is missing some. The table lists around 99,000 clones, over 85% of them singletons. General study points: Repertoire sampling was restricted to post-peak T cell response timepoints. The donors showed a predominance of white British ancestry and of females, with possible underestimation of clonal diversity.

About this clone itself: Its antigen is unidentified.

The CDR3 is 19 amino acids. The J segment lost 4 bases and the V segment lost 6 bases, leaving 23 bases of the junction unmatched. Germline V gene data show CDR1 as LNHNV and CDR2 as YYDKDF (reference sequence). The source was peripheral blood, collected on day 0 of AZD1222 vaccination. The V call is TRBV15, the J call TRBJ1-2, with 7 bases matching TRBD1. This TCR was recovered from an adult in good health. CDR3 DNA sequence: TGTGCCACCAGTCGGTCGGGGGGGAGTCCGATCTGGGACAGCTATGGCTACACCTTC. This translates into CATSRSGGSPIWDSYGYTF.